The clone carrying this T cell receptor (beta chain) turned up a few times. The antigen is undetermined. This record comes from a study of beta chain features in type 1 diabetes. Findings and limits, study-wide: Any role of HLA type in TCRB rearrangement remained unresolved here.

Investigators reverse transcribed all isolated RNA, so they sequenced expressed TCRB transcripts. The average output of naive, central memory and regulatory T cell samples was about 3.57 million reads. Here immunoSEQ multiplex PCR was the method, and the copy in TCRdb shows in-frame clones only, minus some. The sample has a few hundred thousand clones, approximately 10% seen once. Trimming cost V 4 bases and J 2 bases, with 18 bases left between them. Looked up from germline, CDR1 is SGHDN and CDR2 is FVKESK. The CDR3 spans 16 residues. The chain joins TRBV14 to TRBJ2-7; a weak D match, TRBD2 (6 bases). Sequencing was done on a sample of naive CD4+ T cells from blood. This TCR was recovered from a woman aged 25 to 39 in good health. CDR3 bases: TGTGCCAGCAGCCTTGATTTGGGACTGAACACCTACGAGCAGTACTTC. Protein: CASSLDLGLNTYEQYF.